This TCR beta chain derives from a study of blood T cell repertoires in COVID-19. Germline V lookup: CDR1 SNHLY, CDR2 FYNNEI. Trimming took 5 bases from V and 6 from J, leaving 7 bases between them. The CDR3 runs to 11 residues. Authors' analysis steps: Researchers report that nucleated cell counts were estimated from reference gene primer amplification. Profiling relied on immunoSEQ multiplex PCR, and the TCRdb table lists in-frame clones only, not all of them. The DNA was the basis for D and trimming; V, J and clone size are from that table. Among 350,000 to 450,000 clones listed, about 88% were seen once.

The receptor's source is a human donor in a cohort sampled during active COVID-19. Sequenced input: peripheral blood. The chain has TRBV2 and TRBJ1-1; D ambiguous. The CDR3 is CASSRTPEAFF. CDR3 DNA sequence: TGTGCCAGCAGTCGTACTCCTGAAGCTTTCTTT.